The clone carrying this T cell receptor beta chain was found once. V trimming: 8 bases; J trimming: 0 bases; junction bases outside the gene matches: 9. The CDR3 extends over 15 amino acids. Per germline, CDR1 LNHDA and CDR2 SQIVND (reference sequence). This entry is derived from a study of blood T cell repertoires in COVID-19. Overall study: Spain, Italy and the United States supplied samples that represented acute and convalescent COVID-19.

In the study's own analysis: From reference gene primer amplification, estimates of nucleated cell counts were derived. TCRdb keeps only in-frame clones here, not all; method: immunoSEQ multiplex PCR. The V and J calls and clone size are taken from that table; D and trimming were inferred from the DNA. This table holds about 150,000 clones, around three quarters found once. The source material was peripheral blood. This chain joins TRBV19 and TRBJ1-2; 7 bases agree with TRBD1. This TCR came from a man older than 75 with acute or convalescent COVID-19. CDR3 loop: CASQGQRLTNYGYTF. The CDR3 DNA follows: TGTGCCAGTCAGGGACAGAGATTAACTAACTATGGCTACACCTTC.